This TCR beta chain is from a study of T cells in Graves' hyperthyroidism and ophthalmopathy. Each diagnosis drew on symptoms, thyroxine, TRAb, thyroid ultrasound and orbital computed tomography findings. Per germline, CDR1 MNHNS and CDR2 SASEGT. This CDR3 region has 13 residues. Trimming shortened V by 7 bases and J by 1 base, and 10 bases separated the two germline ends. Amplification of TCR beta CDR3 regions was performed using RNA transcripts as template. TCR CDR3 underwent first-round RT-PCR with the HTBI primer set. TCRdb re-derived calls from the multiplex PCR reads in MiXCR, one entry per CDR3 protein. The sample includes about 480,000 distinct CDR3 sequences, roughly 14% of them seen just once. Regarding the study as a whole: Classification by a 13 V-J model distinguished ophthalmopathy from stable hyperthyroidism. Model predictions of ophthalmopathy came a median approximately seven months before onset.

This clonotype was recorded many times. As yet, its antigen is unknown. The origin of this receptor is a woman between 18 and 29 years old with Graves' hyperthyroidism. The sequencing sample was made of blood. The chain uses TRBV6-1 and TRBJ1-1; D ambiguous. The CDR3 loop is CASKIAPNTEAFF. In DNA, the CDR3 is TGTGCCAGCAAAATTGCCCCGAACACTGAAGCTTTCTTT.